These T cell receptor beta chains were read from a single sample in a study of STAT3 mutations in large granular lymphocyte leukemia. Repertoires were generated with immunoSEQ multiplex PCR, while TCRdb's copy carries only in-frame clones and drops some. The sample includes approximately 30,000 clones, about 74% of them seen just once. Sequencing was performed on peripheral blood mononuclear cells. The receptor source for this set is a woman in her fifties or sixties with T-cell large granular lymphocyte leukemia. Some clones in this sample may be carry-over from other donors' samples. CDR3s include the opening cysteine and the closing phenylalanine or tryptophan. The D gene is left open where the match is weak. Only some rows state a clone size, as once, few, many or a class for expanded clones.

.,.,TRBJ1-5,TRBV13,CASSLGIQNQPQHF,TGTGCCAGCAGCTTAGGAATACAGAATCAGCCCCAGCATTTT
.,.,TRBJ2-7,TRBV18,CASSPPDSPWEQYF,TGTGCCAGCTCACCACCGGACAGCCCTTGGGAGCAGTACTTC
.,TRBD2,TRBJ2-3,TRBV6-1,CASTEGLAGPDTQYF,TGTGCCAGCACGGAGGGACTAGCGGGGCCAGATACGCAGTATTTT
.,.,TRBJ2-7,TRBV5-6,CASSLGHLEQYF,TGTGCCAGCAGTTTAGGGCATCTTGAGCAGTACTTC
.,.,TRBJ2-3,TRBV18,CASSPLGQLPDTQYF,TGTGCCAGCTCACCACTTGGACAACTCCCAGATACGCAGTATTTT
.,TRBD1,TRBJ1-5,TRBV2,CASSPTGGYQPQHF,TGTGCCAGCAGTCCGACAGGGGGCTATCAGCCCCAGCATTTT
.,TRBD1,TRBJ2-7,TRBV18,CASSPQGTGPYEQYF,TGTGCCAGCTCACCACAAGGGACAGGGCCCTACGAGCAGTACTTC
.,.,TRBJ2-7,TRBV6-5,CASRPAGRGAYEQYF,TGTGCCAGCAGACCAGCGGGAAGGGGGGCCTACGAGCAGTACTTC
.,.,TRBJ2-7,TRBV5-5,CASSRIPAGFEQYF,TGTGCCAGCAGCCGTATCCCCGCGGGTTTCGAGCAGTACTTC
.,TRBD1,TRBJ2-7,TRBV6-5,CASALTGTGTYEQYF,TGTGCCAGCGCATTAACCGGGACAGGGACCTACGAGCAGTACTTC
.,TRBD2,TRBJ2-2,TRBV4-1,CASSQVGLAANTGELFF,TGCGCCAGCAGCCAAGTGGGACTAGCGGCGAACACCGGGGAGCTGTTTTTT
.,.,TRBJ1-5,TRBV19,CASSTPGAQPQHF,TGTGCCAGTAGTACCCCAGGGGCTCAGCCCCAGCATTTT
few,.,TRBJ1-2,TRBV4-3,CASSPSATTANYGYTF,TGCGCCAGCAGCCCATCTGCCACGACGGCTAACTATGGCTACACCTTC
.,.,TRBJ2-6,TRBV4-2,CASGLETGANVLTF,TGTGCCTCCGGTCTGGAGACTGGGGCCAACGTCCTGACTTTC
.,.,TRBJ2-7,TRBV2,CASVAVTYEQYF,TGTGCCAGCGTCGCAGTTACCTACGAGCAGTACTTC
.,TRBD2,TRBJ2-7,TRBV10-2,CASSTAGAYEQYF,TGCGCCAGCAGTACAGCGGGAGCCTACGAGCAGTACTTC
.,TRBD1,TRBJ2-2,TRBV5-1,CASSRGGNTGELFF,TGCGCCAGCTCACGAGGGGGCAACACCGGGGAGCTGTTTTTT
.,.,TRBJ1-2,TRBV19,CASSHPSRYGYTF,TGTGCCAGTAGTCACCCCAGTCGGTATGGCTACACCTTC
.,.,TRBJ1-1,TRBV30,CAWSRNRAEAFF,TGTGCCTGGAGCAGAAACAGAGCTGAAGCTTTCTTT
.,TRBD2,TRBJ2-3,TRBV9,CASSVGAGESTDTQYF,TGTGCCAGCAGCGTAGGAGCGGGGGAGTCCACAGATACGCAGTATTTT
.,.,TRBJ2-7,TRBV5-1,CASSLGNSIHEQYF,TGCGCCAGCAGCTTGGGTAACTCTATCCACGAGCAGTACTTC
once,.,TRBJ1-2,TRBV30,CAWSVVPPTPGFLTSYGYTF,TGTGCCTGGAGTGTTGTCCCCCCCACCCCGGGGTTCTTAACTTCCTATGGCTACACCTTC
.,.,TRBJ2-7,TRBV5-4,CASSLDRKEQYF,TGTGCCAGCAGCTTGGACCGGAAGGAGCAGTACTTC
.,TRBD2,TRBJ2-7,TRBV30,CAWRGVGLAGENEQYF,TGTGCCTGGAGGGGGGTGGGACTAGCGGGAGAAAACGAGCAGTACTTC
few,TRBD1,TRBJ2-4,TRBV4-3,CASSQGGRGSGIQYF,TGCGCCAGCAGCCAAGGGGGCAGGGGGTCAGGCATTCAGTACTTC
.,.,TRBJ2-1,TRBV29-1,CSVDVNSYNEQFF,TGCAGCGTTGACGTGAACTCCTACAATGAGCAGTTCTTC
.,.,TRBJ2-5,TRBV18,CASSPDQETQYF,TGTGCCAGCTCACCGGACCAAGAGACCCAGTACTTC
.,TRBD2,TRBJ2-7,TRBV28,CASSFSGRGISYEQYF,TGTGCCAGCAGTTTTAGCGGGAGGGGTATCTCCTACGAGCAGTACTTC
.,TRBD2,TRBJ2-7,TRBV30,CAWSWGGYEQYF,TGTGCCTGGAGCTGGGGGGGTTACGAGCAGTACTTC
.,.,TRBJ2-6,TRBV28,CASRPRGLRLGANVLTF,TGTGCCAGCAGACCCCGAGGGTTGAGGCTCGGGGCCAACGTCCTGACTTTC
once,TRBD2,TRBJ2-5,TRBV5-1,CASTQGLAGGVETQYF,TGCGCCAGCACCCAGGGACTAGCGGGAGGGGTAGAGACCCAGTACTTC
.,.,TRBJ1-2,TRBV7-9,CASSFSGPLDYTF,TGTGCCAGCAGCTTTTCAGGGCCGTTAGACTACACCTTC
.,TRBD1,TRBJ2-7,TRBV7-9,CASSSGTGDYEQYF,TGTGCCAGCAGCTCTGGGACAGGGGATTACGAGCAGTACTTC
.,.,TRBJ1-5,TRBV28,CASSLDRMNQPQHF,TGTGCCAGCAGTTTAGACAGGATGAATCAGCCCCAGCATTTT
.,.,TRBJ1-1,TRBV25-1,CASSDEIEAFF,TGTGCCAGCAGTGACGAGATTGAAGCTTTCTTT
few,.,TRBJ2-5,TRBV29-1,CSGLDGSKTQYF,TGCAGCGGGCTTGACGGTTCGAAGACCCAGTACTTC
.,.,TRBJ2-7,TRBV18,CASSPGYVLLHEQYF,TGTGCCAGCTCACCGGGGTATGTCCTCCTCCACGAGCAGTACTTC
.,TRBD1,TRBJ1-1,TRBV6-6,CAGTGTGGTEAFF,TGTGCCGGAACAGGGACAGGGGGCACTGAAGCTTTCTTT
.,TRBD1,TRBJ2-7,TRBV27,CASSSIDRAYEQYF,TGTGCCAGCAGTTCGATTGACAGGGCCTACGAGCAGTACTTC
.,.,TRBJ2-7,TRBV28,CASSSPRRGSYEQYF,TGTGCCAGCAGTTCTCCAAGAAGGGGCTCCTACGAGCAGTACTTC
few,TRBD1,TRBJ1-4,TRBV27,CASSGWDSRNEKLFF,TGTGCCAGCAGTGGTTGGGACAGTCGGAATGAAAAACTGTTTTTT
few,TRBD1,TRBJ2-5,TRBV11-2,CASSDRDRAIYETQYF,TGTGCCAGCAGCGACCGGGACAGGGCGATATATGAGACCCAGTACTTC
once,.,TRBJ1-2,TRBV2,CAGTPNNYGYTF,TGTGCCGGTACCCCCAATAACTATGGCTACACCTTC
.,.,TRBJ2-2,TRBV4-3,CASSRWAGYTGELFF,TGCGCCAGCAGCCGGTGGGCAGGATACACCGGGGAGCTGTTTTTT
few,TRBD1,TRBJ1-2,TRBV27,CASRMTGINYGYTF,TGTGCCAGCAGGATGACAGGGATAAACTATGGCTACACCTTC
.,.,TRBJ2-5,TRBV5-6,CASSGAHGQETQYF,TGTGCCAGCAGCGGGGCCCACGGACAAGAGACCCAGTACTTC
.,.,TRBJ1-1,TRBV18,CASSPRINTEAFF,TGTGCCAGCTCACCACGTATAAACACTGAAGCTTTCTTT
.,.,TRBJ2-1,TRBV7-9,CASSNQGPEQFF,TGTGCCAGCAGCAACCAGGGCCCTGAGCAGTTCTTC
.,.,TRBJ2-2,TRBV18,CASSSWAANTGELFF,TGTGCCAGCTCCTCGTGGGCGGCGAACACCGGGGAGCTGTTTTTT
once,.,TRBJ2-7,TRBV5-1,CASSPGGGAPYEQYF,TGCGCCAGCAGTCCGGGTGGGGGGGCCCCCTACGAGCAGTACTTC
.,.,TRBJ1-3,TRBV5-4,CASSIQVTSGNTIYF,TGTGCCAGCAGCATTCAGGTTACCTCTGGAAACACCATATATTTT
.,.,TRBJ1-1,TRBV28,CASSPHRAGNTEAFF,TGTGCCAGCAGCCCCCACAGGGCCGGGAACACTGAAGCTTTCTTT